These 4 T cell receptor beta chains were all obtained from the same sample, sequenced in a study of T cell responses to AZD1222 COVID-19 vaccine. Measured with immunoSEQ multiplex PCR; TCRdb has only the in-frame clones, and not every one. The sample includes 100,000 to 150,000 clones, approximately 94% of them seen just once. Material: peripheral blood, obtained 28 days after the second AZD1222 dose. The receptors stem from an adult who received the AZD1222 COVID-19 vaccine.

The V gene is TRBV29-1, the J gene TRBJ2-5, with a tentative D call TRBD1 (7 bases). The ends were cut back, 3 bases at V and 1 base at J, with 9 bases in the middle. Germline loops: CDR1 SQVTM, CDR2 ANQGSEA. CDR3 length: 13 residues. As DNA, the CDR3 is TGCAGCGTTGAGCGGGACAGCCAAGAGACCCAGTACTTC. It translates to CSVERDSQETQYF.

The genes are TRBV5-1 and TRBJ1-3; perhaps TRBD1 as D (6 bases). CDR3 size: 17 residues. Germline V gene data show CDR1 as SGHRS and CDR2 as YFSETQ. V was clipped by 4 bases and J by 0 bases, with 17 bases between them. The chain's CDR3 is CASSPSPTGSSGNTIYF. The CDR3 DNA reads as TGCGCCAGCAGCCCCTCCCCTACAGGGAGCTCTGGAAACACCATATATTTT.

A note on this clone: This specimen includes other DNA sequences encoding the same CDR3. The chain has TRBV6-6 and TRBJ1-5; maybe TRBD1 (6 bases). Germline loops: CDR1 MNHNY, CDR2 SVGAGI (reference sequence). CDR3 length: 15 amino acids. Trimming left V 0 bases short and J 4 bases short, with 10 bases between. CDR3 amino acids: CASSYSGGRNQPQHF. In DNA form, the CDR3 reads TGTGCCAGCAGTTACTCAGGGGGGAGGAATCAGCCCCAGCATTTT.

The chain couples TRBV6-7 to TRBJ2-5; TRBD1 is a possible D gene (5 bases). Being an ORF, TRBV6-7 has a function that is uncertain. This CDR3 contains 13 residues. With 2 bases removed from V and 7 bases from J, the gap between germline ends came to 11 bases. The CDR3 here is CASSYPPGATQYF. Here the CDR3 DNA reads TGTGCCAGCAGTTACCCCCCTGGGGCGACCCAGTACTTC.